This T cell receptor (beta chain) stems from a study of T-cell reconstitution after alpha-beta-depleted transplantation in children. V was trimmed by 4 bases and J by 5 bases, leaving 8 bases between them. The CDR3 length is 12 residues. CDR1 and CDR2 from the germline V gene are SQVTM and ANQGSEA. Preparation of the TCRbeta library used unique molecular identifiers. TCRdb re-derived calls from the PCR reads in MiXCR, one entry per CDR3 protein. The data show around 500,000 distinct CDR3 sequences, roughly an eighth seen once. This clonotype was recorded at least ten times. This chain links TRBV29-1 with TRBJ2-2; D is uncertain. This sequence was found in a human donor who donated a stem cell graft to a child with combined immunodeficiency. Here the sequenced sample was PBMCs from the stem cell graft donor, taken from the stem cell graft. CDR3 sequence reads: CSVGYRTGELFF. CDR3 sequence (DNA): TGCAGCGTTGGCTATCGAACCGGGGAGCTGTTTTTT.